These 22 T cell receptor beta chains originate from one sample sequenced in a study of blood T cell repertoires in COVID-19. Clones were sequenced by immunoSEQ multiplex PCR, and TCRdb holds only the in-frame ones, with some missing. Counted here are roughly 250,000 clones, about 88% occurring once; the ten biggest clones make up approximately 4%. Sequences were obtained from peripheral blood. The receptors here all came from a man in his sixties who had recovered from COVID-19.

This chain uses TRBV7-2 with TRBJ1-1; 7 bases are shared with TRBD1. The length of the CDR3 is 12 residues. Germline V gene sequence: CDR1 SGHTA, CDR2 FQGNSA. J gave up 7 bases and V 5 bases, and 4 bases lay outside the gene matches. DNA of the CDR3: TGTGCCAGCAGCGCAAGGACAGGTGAAGCTTTCTTT. This sequence encodes CASSARTGEAFF.

The chain has TRBV29-1 and TRBJ1-1; 12 bases agree with TRBD1. The CDR3 covers 22 residues. V shed 4 bases, J shed 1 base, and the junction held 25 bases outside the gene matches. Germline V gene lookup returns CDR1 SQVTM and CDR2 ANQGSEA. CDR3 DNA: TGCAGCGTTGGCGGGTTCGTGGGACAGGGGGCAGACGCTTGGATCCGGAACACTGAAGCTTTCTTT. This translates into CSVGGFVGQGADAWIRNTEAFF.

This clone was seen a single time. The chain has TRBV5-1 and TRBJ1-3, with D unclear. With 7 bases removed from V and 0 bases from J, the gap between germline ends came to 17 bases. The CDR3 has 16 amino acids. CDR1 is SGHRS and CDR2 is YFSETQ in the germline V gene. CDR3 region: CASFSGPSGSGNTIYF. CDR3 nucleotides: TGCGCCAGCTTCTCAGGCCCATCCGGCTCTGGAAACACCATATATTTT. The variable domain in full, with the rest retrieved from reference TRBV5-1 and TRBJ1-3, is KAGVTQTPRYLIKTRGQQVTLSCSPISGHRSVSWYQQTPGQGLQFLFEYFSETQRNKGNFPGRFSGRQFSNSRSEMNVSTLELGDSALYLCASFSGPSGSGNTIYFGEGSWLTVV.

The V and J genes are TRBV2 and TRBJ2-7; 9 nucleotides line up with TRBD1. The CDR3 length is 13 residues. The germline V gene has CDR1 SNHLY and CDR2 FYNNEI. V lost 8 bases and J lost 4; bases outside the gene matches: 6. CDR3 protein: CASSKDRGYEQYF. CDR3 sequence (DNA): TGTGCCAGCTCCAAGGACAGGGGTTACGAGCAGTACTTC. Drawing the rest from reference TRBV2 and TRBJ2-7, the complete variable domain is EPEVTQTPSHQVTQMGQEVILRCVPISNHLYFYWYRQILGQKVEFLVSFYNNEISEKSEIFDDQFSVERPDGSNFTLKIRSTKLEDSAMYFCASSKDRGYEQYFGPGTRLTVT.

The chain joins TRBV18 to TRBJ1-2; 7 bases agree with TRBD1. Trimming cost V 6 bases and J 2 bases; bases outside gene matches: 6. Germline values: CDR1 KGHSH, CDR2 LQKENI. The length of the CDR3 is 14 residues. The CDR3 DNA reads as TGTGCCAGCTCGCCGGCGACAGGGAACTATGGCTACACCTTC. The encoded protein is CASSPATGNYGYTF.

The chain employs TRBV29-1 and TRBJ1-2; 7 bases map to TRBD1. Per the germline V gene, CDR1 is SQVTM and CDR2 is ANQGSEA. With V trimmed by 6 bases and J by 2 bases, 3 bases remained unmatched. The CDR3 extends over 12 amino acids. The CDR3 coding sequence is TGCAGCGTGGCAGGGGGGAACTATGGCTACACCTTC. Translating gives CSVAGGNYGYTF.

V gene TRBV11-2 combines with J gene TRBJ2-3, with 14 bases identical to TRBD2. Looked up from germline, CDR1 is SGHAT and CDR2 is FQNNGV. The CDR3 extends over 19 amino acids. V was clipped by 4 bases and J by 4 bases; unmatched bases: 13. This CDR3 reads CASSSVGLAGGARADTQYF. In DNA form, the CDR3 reads TGTGCCAGCAGCTCCGTTGGACTAGCGGGGGGAGCTAGGGCAGATACGCAGTATTTT.

The V call is TRBV7-8, the J call TRBJ2-2; maybe TRBD1 (5 bases). Germline CDR1 SGHVS, CDR2 FQNEAQ. The germline V and J ends were trimmed by 0 bases and 0 bases, with 8 bases remaining between them. The CDR3 is 16 amino acids. CDR3 sequence: CASSLAGHSNTGELFF. The CDR3 nucleotides are TGTGCCAGCAGCTTAGCAGGACATTCGAACACCGGGGAGCTGTTTTTT.

V and J are TRBV9 and TRBJ2-1; 12 nucleotides align to TRBD2. V gave up 0 bases and J gave up 10 bases; unmatched junction bases: 8. CDR1 is SGDLS and CDR2 is YYNGEE in the germline V gene. The CDR3 loop spans 16 amino acids. Written as DNA, the CDR3 is TGTGCCAGCAGCGTAGGGGCTAGCGGGGGGGCGAGGGAGCAGTTCTTC. It encodes CASSVGASGGAREQFF.

The chain links TRBV7-2 to TRBJ2-7; weak D call: TRBD1 (5 bases). V was clipped by 1 base and J by 2 bases, with 12 bases between them. Germline lookup yields CDR1 SGHTA and CDR2 FQGNSA. There are 15 residues in the CDR3. The CDR3 reads CASSLEPAGTYEQYF. The CDR3 bases are TGTGCCAGCAGCTTAGAACCCGCAGGGACCTACGAGCAGTACTTC.

This chain joins TRBV6-7 and TRBJ1-5; 9 nucleotides line up with TRBD1. TRBV6-7 has ORF status, its function being uncertain. The length of the CDR3 is 20 residues. J gave up 6 bases and V 5 bases, and 23 bases lay outside the gene matches. The CDR3 sequence is CASSKDWTGEKRQAGQPQHF. The CDR3 DNA follows: TGTGCCAGCAGTAAGGATTGGACAGGGGAAAAAAGGCAGGCGGGTCAGCCCCAGCATTTT.

V and J are TRBV14 and TRBJ2-7, with D possibly TRBD1 on 6 matching bases. V was pared by 0 bases and J by 6 bases, with 12 bases between. The CDR3 runs 14 residues. In germline, CDR1 is SGHDN, CDR2 FVKESK. CDR3 DNA: TGTGCCAGCAGCCAAGAGCTCAGGGGCTCCGAGCAGTACTTC. Protein: CASSQELRGSEQYF.

In DNA form, the CDR3 reads TGTGCCAGCAGCCCCGGGACTAGCGCGGCTACGCAGTATTTT. Residues: CASSPGTSAATQYF. The rearrangement joins TRBV5-4 to TRBJ2-3; 10 nucleotides align to TRBD2. The germline CDR1 and CDR2 sequences are SGHNT and YYREEE (reference sequence). The junction had 7 bases not matched to a gene; V was cut back by 4 bases and J by 8 bases. The CDR3 totals 14 residues.

The chain recombines TRBV6-2 or TRBV6-3 with TRBJ2-7, with D maybe TRBD1 (6 bases). Germline V lookup: CDR1 MNHEY, CDR2 SVGEGT. This CDR3 is 15 amino acids long. V gave up 4 bases and J gave up 3 bases, with 16 bases separating them. The CDR3 sequence is CASSWGQGVVYEQYF. The CDR3 nucleotides are TGTGCCAGCAGTTGGGGGCAGGGAGTAGTCTACGAGCAGTACTTC.

The rearrangement uses TRBV2 and TRBJ1-2; 8 bases are a match to TRBD1. The CDR3 extends over 13 amino acids. CDR1 and CDR2 from the germline V gene are SNHLY and FYNNEI. Losses at the gene ends were 5 bases for V and 4 bases for J; bases not matched to a gene: 3. This CDR3 is CASSPQGAYGYTF. The CDR3 DNA sequence: TGTGCCAGCAGTCCCCAGGGGGCCTATGGCTACACCTTC.

The chain links TRBV6-2 or TRBV6-3 to TRBJ2-2; a possible D gene is TRBD1 (6 bases). V lost 2 bases, J lost 1 base, and 11 bases lay in between. Per the germline V gene, CDR1 is MNHEY and CDR2 is SVGEGT. CDR3 length equals 16 residues. CDR3 loop: CASSYAGTQNTGELFF. In DNA form, the CDR3 reads TGTGCCAGCAGTTACGCCGGGACACAGAACACCGGGGAGCTGTTTTTT.

The chain uses TRBV7-3 and TRBJ2-7; D is possibly TRBD2 (6 bases). Deletions cut 1 base from V and 3 bases from J, with 13 bases between. The CDR3 runs to 15 residues. Germline assignment: CDR1 SGHTA and CDR2 FQGTGA. The CDR3 sequence: CASSLRPGVNYEQYF. DNA of the CDR3: TGTGCCAGCAGCTTAAGGCCGGGGGTGAACTACGAGCAGTACTTC.

This clone appeared a single time. V is TRBV5-1 and J is TRBJ2-7; 8 bases match TRBD2. The ends lost 4 bases at V and 4 bases at J; junction bases unmatched: 10. CDR1 is SGHRS, CDR2 YFSETQ, per germline. This CDR3 is 15 amino acids long. The CDR3 reads CASSPRAGGRYEQYF. For the CDR3, the DNA is TGCGCCAGCAGCCCGCGGGCGGGGGGCCGGTACGAGCAGTACTTC.

The sample holds one count of this clone. The V and J genes are TRBV7-6 and TRBJ2-3; 16 nucleotides agree with TRBD2. The CDR3 runs 16 residues. Trimming took 4 bases from V and 4 from J; bases not matched to a gene: 2. CDR1 is SGHVS and CDR2 is FNYEAQ in the germline V gene. Here the CDR3 DNA reads TGTGCCAGCAGCTCGGGACTAGCGGGGGGGCCAGATACGCAGTATTTT. Translating it yields CASSSGLAGGPDTQYF.

V gene TRBV5-1 combines with J gene TRBJ2-6; 7 bases are shared with TRBD2. Trimming took 3 bases from V and 2 from J; bases not matched to a gene: 8. Germline V CDR1 and CDR2: SGHRS, YFSETQ. The CDR3 runs 17 residues. DNA of the CDR3: TGCGCCAGCAGCTCGGGGGGACCCGCGCCTGGGGCCAACGTCCTGACTTTC. It yields the protein CASSSGGPAPGANVLTF.

In its sample, this clone was seen once. The rearrangement links TRBV3-1 (or the pseudogene TRBV3-2) to TRBJ2-5, with a tentative D call TRBD1 (5 bases). The V and J ends lost 6 bases and 1 base respectively, with 9 bases between them. CDR3 length: 13 residues. The germline gives CDR1 LGHDT, CDR2 YNNKEL (reference sequence). For the CDR3, the DNA is TGTGCCAGCAGAACAGGAGCCCAAGAGACCCAGTACTTC. Translating it yields CASRTGAQETQYF.

This clone was detected only once. The chain carries TRBV5-1 and TRBJ1-3; no reliable D call. V gave up 4 bases and J gave up 0 bases, with 8 bases separating them. CDR1 and CDR2 from the germline V gene are SGHRS and YFSETQ. The CDR3 extends over 14 amino acids. The CDR3, as DNA: TGCGCCAGCAGCCTGGCCAGCTCTGGAAACACCATATATTTT. This gives the protein CASSLASSGNTIYF.